This T cell receptor beta chain is drawn from a study of Ad26.COV2.S vaccination and SARS-CoV-2 variants. Study in general: Donor was in the COV1001 Ad26.COV2.S trial arm. Overall study findings and caveats: Individuals receiving vaccine had higher spike-specific TCR breadth than placebo recipients did. Participants given vaccine showed non-spike TCR breadth similar to that of placebo recipients.

Sequencing was performed with immunoSEQ multiplex PCR; in TCRdb, only in-frame clones are kept and a portion is missing. Of some 420,000 clones in the sample, around 89% are singletons; the top ten hold less than 4%. The treatment: roughly 18 received Ad26.COV2.S at low or high dose, single or two shots; roughly five received placebo; per-sample allocation not given. Each sample was drawn 63 days after the first injection (of vaccine or placebo). As regards this clone: Its target is not known.

Trimming removed 1 base at V and 1 base at J, with 15 bases between. The CDR3 length is 18 residues. Germline assignment: CDR1 SGHDT and CDR2 YYEEEE. The starting material was peripheral blood, obtained in a trial of Ad26.COV2.S vaccine versus placebo. This sequence joins TRBV5-6 and TRBJ2-6; D uncertain. This TCR was sampled from a person aged 18-65 years who received the Ad26.COV2.S COVID-19 vaccine or a placebo. CDR3 protein: CASSLWLGPLSGANVLTF. The DNA for the CDR3 is TGTGCCAGCAGCTTGTGGCTTGGACCTCTATCTGGGGCCAACGTCCTGACTTTC.